This T cell receptor (beta chain) appears in the sequencing data of a study of read filtering for tumor transcriptome and immune sequencing. Study-level information: The cohort had some 16 men and 14 women aged about 47 to 80, mean around 63 years.

This library used approximately 390 ng RNA and molecular barcoded adaptors spanning alpha/delta and beta/gamma chains. TCRdb analysed the reads with MiXCR anew, one entry per CDR3 protein. The sample contains roughly 130,000 distinct CDR3 sequences, 10% to 15% of which appear only once. This CDR3 spans 15 amino acids. V lost 6 bases, J lost 1 base, and 15 bases lay in between. CDR1 DFQATT and CDR2 SNEGSKA come from the germline V gene (reference sequence). The material sequenced was a population of CD138-negative cells sorted from bone marrow. The sequence derives from a donor at least 40 years old with multiple myeloma. The chain carries TRBV20-1 and TRBJ2-2; the D gene is possibly TRBD2 (6 bases). As DNA, the CDR3 is TGCAGTGCCAGACCGGAGGGGCAGAACACCGGGGAGCTGTTTTTT. Translation: CSARPEGQNTGELFF.